This passage covers 29 T cell receptor beta chains from one sample sequenced in a study of beta chain features in type 1 diabetes (dated by TCRdb to the late 2010s). Study-level results and caveats: Type 1 diabetes patients showed a moderate but significant shortening of TCRB CDR3 length in all four CD4+ subsets.

Library prep was done by the immunoSEQ multiplex PCR assay. The High Capacity cDNA Reverse Transcription Kit was used to reverse transcribe all of the isolated RNA, meaning that expressed TCRB transcripts were what got sequenced. The table was pulled from immuneACCESS by TCRdb, which kept in-frame rearrangements only. Such tables lose some clones; where checked, under half of the loss comes from unresolved V genes, and the rest has no known cause. The sample table lists around 360,000 clones, over 10% of them with a count of one. Around 0.0099% of the sample lies in the top ten. No antigen has been assigned to these receptors. Source material: naive CD4+ T cells from blood. The cell subset or site tag for this specimen amounts to: true naive CD4+ T cells. These receptors originate from a woman aged 18-29 years with type 1 diabetes.

The CDR3 bases are TGCGCCAGCAGCCAAGAGCTCACAGATTTTTGGCACAATGAGCAGTTCTTC. Protein product: CASSQELTDFWHNEQFF. The genes are TRBV4-3 and TRBJ2-1, with unresolved D. Germline V gene lookup returns CDR1 LGHNA and CDR2 YSLEER. The CDR3 consists of 17 residues. Trimming removed 0 bases from V and 5 bases from J, with 17 bases in between.

The rearrangement joins TRBV28 to TRBJ2-7; D possibly corresponds to TRBD1 (5 bases). The germline V and J ends were trimmed by 6 bases and 4 bases, with 10 bases remaining between them. Germline V gives CDR1 MDHEN, CDR2 SYDVKM. The CDR3 consists of 12 residues. CDR3 amino acids: CASRPQEYEQYF. The CDR3 DNA follows: TGTGCCAGCAGGCCACAGGAATACGAGCAGTACTTC. Using reference TRBV28 and TRBJ2-7 for the parts outside the CDR3, the full variable domain is DVKVTQSSRYLVKRTGEKVFLECVQDMDHENMFWYRQDPGLGLRLIYFSYDVKMKEKGDIPEGYSVSREKKERFSLILESASTNQTSMYLCASRPQEYEQYFGPGTRLTVT.

A remark on this clone: Other DNA variants within this sample encode the same CDR3. V is TRBV18 and J is TRBJ1-1; no firm D call. V lost 1 base to trimming and J lost 3 bases, with 6 bases between them. Germline-derived CDR1 and CDR2 are KGHSH and LQKENI. CDR3 length: 13 amino acids. The CDR3 nucleotides are TGTGCCAGCTCACCACGGGGAGACACTGAAGCTTTCTTT. Amino acid sequence: CASSPRGDTEAFF.

The chain has TRBV30 and TRBJ2-2; the D is unclear. Between the trimmed V and J ends, which lost 0 bases and 6 bases, there was a span of 8 bases. CDR1 is GTSNPN, CDR2 SVGIG, per germline (reference sequence). The CDR3 sequence is 13 residues long. The CDR3 spells CAWSVQIAGELFF. CDR3 DNA: TGTGCCTGGAGTGTACAGATTGCCGGGGAGCTGTTTTTT.

This clone was recorded a few times. The chain joins TRBV4-3 to TRBJ2-7, with D possibly matching TRBD1 (6 bases). Trimming took 4 bases from V and 5 from J, leaving 15 bases between them. Germline V CDR1 and CDR2: LGHNA, YSLEER. This CDR3 spans 14 amino acids. This CDR3 reads CASSPRGRGDEQYF. In nucleotides, the CDR3 is TGCGCCAGCAGCCCTAGGGGCAGGGGCGACGAGCAGTACTTC.

In its sample, this clone was seen a few times. The chain is built from TRBV19 and TRBJ2-7; D unclear. The V gene lost 5 bases and the J gene lost 2 bases, with 13 bases spanning the gap. This CDR3 region has 14 residues. Germline V gene sequence: CDR1 LNHDA, CDR2 SQIVND (reference sequence). CDR3: CASSRYGAAYEQYF. In DNA, the CDR3 is TGTGCCAGTAGTCGTTATGGAGCTGCCTACGAGCAGTACTTC. The complete variable domain, with remaining parts taken from reference TRBV19 and TRBJ2-7, reads DGGITQSPKYLFRKEGQNVTLSCEQNLNHDAMYWYRQDPGQGLRLIYYSQIVNDFQKGDIAEGYSVSREKKESFPLTVTSAQKNPTAFYLCASSRYGAAYEQYFGPGTRLTVT.

The table lists this clone with a few counts. This chain links TRBV6-6 with TRBJ1-2; D gene uncertain. Deletions cut 1 base from V and 5 bases from J, with 11 bases between. The CDR3 spans 14 residues. Germline lookup yields CDR1 MNHNY and CDR2 SVGAGI (reference sequence). The CDR3 protein is CASSYWEAKYGYTF. The DNA of the CDR3 is TGTGCCAGCAGTTACTGGGAGGCGAAATATGGCTACACCTTC.

A single count supports this clone. The chain links TRBV5-1 to TRBJ2-4, with D possibly matching TRBD2 (6 bases). The CDR3 has 16 amino acids. The V end lost 3 bases, the J end lost 2 bases, and 15 bases lay between the germline ends. From germline, CDR1 is SGHRS and CDR2 YFSETQ. The CDR3 coding sequence is TGCGCCAGCAGCTCTACTAGTGGACTAACCAAAAACATTCAGTACTTC. Amino acids: CASSSTSGLTKNIQYF.

This chain joins TRBV9 and TRBJ2-1; TRBD1 matches at 8 bases. V shed 4 bases, J shed 10 bases, and the junction held 16 bases outside the gene matches. CDR3 length: 16 amino acids. CDR1 is SGDLS and CDR2 is YYNGEE in the germline V gene. The CDR3 DNA follows: TGTGCCAGCAGCCCATTCCTGGACAGGGCGCAGGTGGAGCAGTTCTTC. It codes for CASSPFLDRAQVEQFF.

This chain joins TRBV28 and TRBJ2-3, with a tentative D call TRBD2 (6 bases). This CDR3 has 10 amino acids. Germline assignment: CDR1 MDHEN and CDR2 SYDVKM. Trimming cost V 6 bases and J 11 bases, with 9 bases left between them. The CDR3 sequence: CASSSGEQYF. In nucleotides, the CDR3 is TGTGCCAGCAGCTCGGGAGAGCAGTATTTT.

This clone was recorded a few times. The chain recombines TRBV13 with TRBJ1-2; weak D call: TRBD1 (6 bases). The CDR3 contains 16 residues. Trimming stripped 4 bases from V and 2 bases from J, with 17 bases between. CDR1 is PRHDT, CDR2 FYEKMQ, per germline (reference sequence). The CDR3 region is CASSSQGGALNYGYTF. The CDR3 DNA reads as TGTGCCAGCAGCTCTCAAGGGGGAGCCCTAAACTATGGCTACACCTTC.

This clone was seen a few times. The genes are TRBV4-2 and TRBJ2-7; D possibly corresponds to TRBD2 (5 bases). From germline, CDR1 is LGHNA and CDR2 YNFKEQ. Trimming pared 1 base from V and 2 bases from J, leaving 9 bases between. The CDR3 covers 14 residues. CDR3 residues: CASSQGRAAYEQYF. The CDR3, as DNA: TGTGCCAGCAGCCAAGGGCGGGCCGCCTACGAGCAGTACTTC.

The chain joins TRBV30 to TRBJ1-2; unclear D gene. Trimming shortened V by 3 bases and J by 9 bases, and 14 bases separated the two germline ends. The V gene's germline CDR1 is GTSNPN and CDR2 SVGIG (reference sequence). The length of the CDR3 is 12 residues. This CDR3 is CAWSRREARYTF. The DNA for the CDR3 is TGTGCCTGGAGCCGGCGGGAGGCCCGCTACACCTTC.

The table lists this clone with a few counts. The rearrangement joins TRBV11-3 to TRBJ2-2; possibly TRBD2 for D (6 bases). This CDR3 is built from 17 residues. Germline V gene data show CDR1 as SGHNT and CDR2 as YENEEA. V dropped 4 bases and J dropped 1 base, with 16 bases sitting between them. The CDR3 here is CASSWAGGIGNTGELFF. DNA for the CDR3: TGTGCCAGCAGCTGGGCCGGCGGGATAGGGAACACCGGGGAGCTGTTTTTT.

In its sample, this clone was seen a few times. V gene TRBV20-1 combines with J gene TRBJ2-7; D is possibly TRBD1 (6 bases). The CDR3 is 11 residues long. The V gene lost 6 bases and the J gene lost 6 bases, with 12 bases spanning the gap. From germline, CDR1 is DFQATT and CDR2 SNEGSKA (reference sequence). Written as DNA, the CDR3 is TGCAGTGCCTTACAGGGTTCCGAGCAGTACTTC. Translated, it gives CSALQGSEQYF.

This chain links TRBV29-1 with TRBJ2-2; 9 nucleotides agree with TRBD1. The CDR3 consists of 14 residues. Looked up from germline, CDR1 is SQVTM and CDR2 is ANQGSEA. With 3 bases clipped from V and 6 bases from J, the junction kept 5 bases outside the gene matches. The CDR3 DNA sequence: TGCAGCGTTGACCGGACAGGGGCCGCCGGGGAGCTGTTTTTT. It translates to CSVDRTGAAGELFF.

The CDR3 is CASSLKYRDGHNEQFF. CDR3 DNA: TGTGCCAGCAGCCTAAAGTACAGGGACGGGCACAATGAGCAGTTCTTC. The J gene is TRBJ2-1, the V gene TRBV5-5; possible D gene TRBD1, 6 bases. The CDR3 runs to 16 residues. V lost 4 bases to trimming and J lost 5 bases, with 19 bases between them. CDR1 SGHKS and CDR2 YYEKEE come from the germline V gene (reference sequence).

The V call is TRBV5-6, the J call TRBJ2-3, with D perhaps TRBD2 (5 bases). This CDR3 has 13 amino acids. Trimming took 3 bases from V and 6 from J, leaving 11 bases between them. Germline values: CDR1 SGHDT, CDR2 YYEEEE. In nucleotides, the CDR3 is TGTGCCAGCAGCTGGTCGGGGATGGATACGCAGTATTTT. The encoded protein is CASSWSGMDTQYF.

J is TRBJ2-3 and V is TRBV28; 7 nucleotides align to TRBD2. Germline V lookup: CDR1 MDHEN, CDR2 SYDVKM. This CDR3 spans 16 amino acids. V shed 1 base, J shed 0 bases, and the junction held 4 bases outside the gene matches. CDR3 loop: CASSLFASGSTDTQYF. CDR3 DNA: TGTGCCAGCAGTTTATTTGCTAGCGGTAGCACAGATACGCAGTATTTT.

The chain employs TRBV9 and TRBJ2-3; the match to TRBD2 covers 8 bases. The length of the CDR3 is 14 residues. Per the germline V gene, CDR1 is SGDLS and CDR2 is YYNGEE. Trimming cost V 0 bases and J 4 bases; bases outside gene matches: 1. In nucleotides, the CDR3 is TGTGCCAGCAGCGTAGAGACTAGCGCAGATACGCAGTATTTT. Protein product: CASSVETSADTQYF.

About this clone itself: Other nucleotide sequences from this sample produce the same CDR3. J is TRBJ2-3 and V is TRBV29-1; D unclear. Germline CDR1 is SQVTM and CDR2 is ANQGSEA. The CDR3 has 12 residues. V was trimmed by 4 bases and J by 0 bases, leaving 5 bases between them. The CDR3 coding sequence is TGCAGCGTTGGGGCTAGCACAGATACGCAGTATTTT. Translation gives CSVGASTDTQYF.

V is TRBV5-1 and J is TRBJ2-3; 12 bases map to TRBD2. The CDR3 has 17 residues. Germline-derived CDR1 and CDR2 are SGHRS and YFSETQ. V trimming: 4 bases; J trimming: 5 bases; junction bases outside the gene matches: 11. CDR3 region: CASSTGTSGLAVDTQYF. In DNA, the CDR3 is TGCGCCAGCAGCACCGGGACTAGCGGGCTGGCGGTAGATACGCAGTATTTT. Based on the CDR3 plus reference TRBV5-1 and TRBJ2-3, the full variable domain is KAGVTQTPRYLIKTRGQQVTLSCSPISGHRSVSWYQQTPGQGLQFLFEYFSETQRNKGNFPGRFSGRQFSNSRSEMNVSTLELGDSALYLCASSTGTSGLAVDTQYFGPGTRLTVL.

The chain joins TRBV4-3 to TRBJ1-1; D unclear. V was trimmed by 0 bases and J by 6 bases, leaving 8 bases between them. The CDR3 runs to 13 residues. Germline V gene data show CDR1 as LGHNA and CDR2 as YSLEER. The CDR3 nucleotides read TGCGCCAGCAGCCAAGAAACTGAGGCTGAAGCTTTCTTT. The encoded protein is CASSQETEAEAFF.

This chain links TRBV9 with TRBJ1-4, with 10 bases fitting TRBD1. The CDR3 covers 16 residues. Germline CDR1 is SGDLS and CDR2 is YYNGEE. V lost 3 bases and J lost 7; bases outside the gene matches: 9. For the CDR3, the DNA is TGTGCCAGCAGCGAATACTACGGGACAGGGGCTGAAAAACTGTTTTTT. This translates into CASSEYYGTGAEKLFF.

This clone was seen more than once but under ten times. The chain links TRBV28 to TRBJ2-1, with 8 bases fitting TRBD2. With 6 bases clipped from V and 1 base from J, the junction kept 5 bases outside the gene matches. The V gene's germline CDR1 is MDHEN and CDR2 SYDVKM. The length of the CDR3 is 15 residues. Here the CDR3 DNA reads TGTGCCAGCAGACCTACTAGCGGATCCTACAATGAGCAGTTCTTC. Protein sequence: CASRPTSGSYNEQFF.

This chain joins TRBV19 and TRBJ2-7; 9 bases map to TRBD1. CDR1 LNHDA and CDR2 SQIVND come from the germline V gene (reference sequence). The CDR3 is 15 amino acids. Trimming took 5 bases from V and 3 from J; bases not matched to a gene: 8. In DNA form, the CDR3 reads TGTGCCAGTAGTGCCGGGGACAGGGCTGACTACGAGCAGTACTTC. It codes for CASSAGDRADYEQYF.

This clone has a handful of counts. The chain employs TRBV6-5 and TRBJ2-3; TRBD2 matches 7 bases. J was trimmed by 5 bases and V by 7 bases; bases with no gene match: 9. Germline V lookup: CDR1 MNHEY, CDR2 SVGAGI. The length of the CDR3 is 14 residues. Written as DNA, the CDR3 is TGTGCCAGCAATCTGGGAGGGCCTGAAGATACGCAGTATTTT. Translated, it gives CASNLGGPEDTQYF.

The chain employs TRBV9 and TRBJ2-7; TRBD1 is a possible D gene (5 bases). There are 13 residues in the CDR3. V lost 7 bases, J lost 0 bases, and 11 bases lay in between. CDR1 is SGDLS, CDR2 YYNGEE, per germline. CDR3 nucleotide sequence: TGTGCCAGCCTGGACATCTTCTCCTACGAGCAGTACTTC. Translated: CASLDIFSYEQYF.

J is TRBJ1-1 and V is TRBV18; perhaps TRBD1 as D (6 bases). From germline, CDR1 is KGHSH and CDR2 LQKENI. The CDR3 runs 15 residues. V was shortened by 6 bases and J by 0 bases, with 14 bases between the two germline ends. This CDR3 is CASSQNRDMNTEAFF. As DNA, the CDR3 is TGTGCCAGCTCGCAGAACCGGGACATGAACACTGAAGCTTTCTTT.